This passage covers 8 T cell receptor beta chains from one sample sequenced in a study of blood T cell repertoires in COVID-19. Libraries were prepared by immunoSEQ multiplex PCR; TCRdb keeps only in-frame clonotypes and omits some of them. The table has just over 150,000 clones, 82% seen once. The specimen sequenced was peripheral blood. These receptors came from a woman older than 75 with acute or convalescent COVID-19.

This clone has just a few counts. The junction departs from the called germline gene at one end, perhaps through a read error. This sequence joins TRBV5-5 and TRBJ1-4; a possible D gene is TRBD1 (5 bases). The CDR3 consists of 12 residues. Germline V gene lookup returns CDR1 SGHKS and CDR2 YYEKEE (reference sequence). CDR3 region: CASSMTGERLFF. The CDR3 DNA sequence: TGTGCCAGCAGCATGACGGGGGAAAGACTGTTTTTT.

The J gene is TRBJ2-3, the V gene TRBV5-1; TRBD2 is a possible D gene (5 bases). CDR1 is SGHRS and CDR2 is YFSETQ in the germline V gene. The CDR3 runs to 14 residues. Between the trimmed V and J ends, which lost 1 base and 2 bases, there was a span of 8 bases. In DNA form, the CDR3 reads TGCGCCAGCAGCTTGAGCGGCCCCACAGATACGCAGTATTTT. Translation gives CASSLSGPTDTQYF.

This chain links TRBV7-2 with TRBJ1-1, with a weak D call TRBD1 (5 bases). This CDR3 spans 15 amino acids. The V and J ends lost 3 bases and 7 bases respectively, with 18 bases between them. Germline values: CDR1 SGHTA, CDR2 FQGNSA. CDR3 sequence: CASSFYRGDSHEAFF. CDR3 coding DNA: TGTGCCAGCAGCTTTTATAGGGGCGACAGTCATGAAGCTTTCTTT. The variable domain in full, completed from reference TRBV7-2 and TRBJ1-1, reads GAGVSQSPSNKVTEKGKDVELRCDPISGHTALYWYRQSLGQGLEFLIYFQGNSAPDKSGLPSDRFSAERTGGSVSTLTIQRTQQEDSAVYLCASSFYRGDSHEAFFGQGTRLTVV.

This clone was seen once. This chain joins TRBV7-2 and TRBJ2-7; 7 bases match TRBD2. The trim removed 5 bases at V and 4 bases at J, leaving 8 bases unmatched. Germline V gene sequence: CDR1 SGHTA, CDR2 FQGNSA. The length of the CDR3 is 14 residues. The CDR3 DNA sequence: TGTGCCAGCAGCCCCAGCGGGAAGAGTTACGAGCAGTACTTC. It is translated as CASSPSGKSYEQYF.

CDR3 DNA sequence: TGCGCCAGCAGCTCGACATTCACCACAAAGAACACTGAAGCTTTCTTT. The encoded protein is CASSSTFTTKNTEAFF. This chain connects TRBV5-1 to TRBJ1-1; D is unresolved. V was trimmed by 3 bases and J by 1 base, leaving 16 bases between them. From germline, CDR1 is SGHRS and CDR2 YFSETQ. The CDR3 runs to 16 residues.

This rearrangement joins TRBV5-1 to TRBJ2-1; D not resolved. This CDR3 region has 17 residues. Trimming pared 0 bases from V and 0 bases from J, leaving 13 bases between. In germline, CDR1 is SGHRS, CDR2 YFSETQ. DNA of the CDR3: TGCGCCAGCAGCTTGGAAGTAGCACCGAGCTCCTACAATGAGCAGTTCTTC. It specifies CASSLEVAPSSYNEQFF.

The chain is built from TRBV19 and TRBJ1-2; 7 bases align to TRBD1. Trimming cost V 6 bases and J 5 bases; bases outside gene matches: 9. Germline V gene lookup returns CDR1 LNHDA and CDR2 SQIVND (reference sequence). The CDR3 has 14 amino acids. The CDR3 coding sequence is TGTGCCAGTAGGGGGGACAGCAGCACTTATGGCTACACCTTC. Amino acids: CASRGDSSTYGYTF.

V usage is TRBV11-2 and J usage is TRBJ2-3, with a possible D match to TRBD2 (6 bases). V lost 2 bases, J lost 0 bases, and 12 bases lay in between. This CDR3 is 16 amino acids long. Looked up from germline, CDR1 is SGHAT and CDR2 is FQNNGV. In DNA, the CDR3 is TGTGCCAGCAGCTTAATGGCCGGGACTAGCACAGATACGCAGTATTTT. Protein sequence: CASSLMAGTSTDTQYF.